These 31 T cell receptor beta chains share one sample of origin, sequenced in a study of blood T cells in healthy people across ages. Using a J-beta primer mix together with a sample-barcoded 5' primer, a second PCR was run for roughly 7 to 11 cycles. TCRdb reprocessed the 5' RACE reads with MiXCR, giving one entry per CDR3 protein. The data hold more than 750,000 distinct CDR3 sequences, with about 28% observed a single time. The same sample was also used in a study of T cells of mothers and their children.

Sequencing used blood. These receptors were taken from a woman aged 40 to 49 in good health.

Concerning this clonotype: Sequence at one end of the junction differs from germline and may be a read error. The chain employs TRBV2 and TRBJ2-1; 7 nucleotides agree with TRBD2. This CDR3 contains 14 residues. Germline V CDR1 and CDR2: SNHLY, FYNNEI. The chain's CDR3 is CAGSGTGSYNEQFF. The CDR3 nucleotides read TGTGCCGGCAGCGGGACGGGATCCTACAATGAGCAGTTCTTC. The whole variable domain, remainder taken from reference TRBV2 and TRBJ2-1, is EPEVTQTPSHQVTQMGQEVILRCVPISNHLYFYWYRQILGQKVEFLVSFYNNEISEKSEIFDDQFSVERPDGSNFTLKIRSTKLEDSAMYFCAGSGTGSYNEQFFGPGTRLTVL.

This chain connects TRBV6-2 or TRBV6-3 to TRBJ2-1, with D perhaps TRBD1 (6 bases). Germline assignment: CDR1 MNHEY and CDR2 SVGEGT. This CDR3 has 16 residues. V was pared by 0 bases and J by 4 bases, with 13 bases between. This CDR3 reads CASSYSAGAIYNEQFF. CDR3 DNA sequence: TGTGCCAGCAGTTACTCAGCAGGGGCCATTTACAATGAGCAGTTCTTC.

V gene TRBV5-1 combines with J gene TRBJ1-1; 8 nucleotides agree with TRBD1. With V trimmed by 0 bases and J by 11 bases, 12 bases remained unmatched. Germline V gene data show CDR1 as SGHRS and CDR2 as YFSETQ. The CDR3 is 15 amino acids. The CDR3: CASSLAGTGNEVAFF. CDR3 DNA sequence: TGCGCCAGCAGCTTGGCTGGGACAGGTAACGAAGTGGCTTTCTTT.

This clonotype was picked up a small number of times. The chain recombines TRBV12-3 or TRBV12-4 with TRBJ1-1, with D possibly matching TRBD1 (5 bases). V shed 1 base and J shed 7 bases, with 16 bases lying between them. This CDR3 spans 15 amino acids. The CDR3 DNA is TGTGCCAGCAGTTTAGAGGGGACGGGGGAGATTGAAGCTTTCTTT. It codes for CASSLEGTGEIEAFF.

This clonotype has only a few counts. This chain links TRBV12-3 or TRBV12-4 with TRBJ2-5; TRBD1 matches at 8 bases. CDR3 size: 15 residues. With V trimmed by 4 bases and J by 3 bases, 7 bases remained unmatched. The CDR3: CASSSSGQGKETQYF. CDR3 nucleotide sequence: TGTGCCAGCAGTTCGTCCGGACAGGGTAAAGAGACCCAGTACTTC.

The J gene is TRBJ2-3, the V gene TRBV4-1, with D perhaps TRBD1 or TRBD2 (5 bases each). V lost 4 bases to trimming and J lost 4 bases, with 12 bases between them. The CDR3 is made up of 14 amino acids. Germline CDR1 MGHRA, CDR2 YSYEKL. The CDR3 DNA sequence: TGCGCCAGCAGCCCGTCCGGGGCGGCAGATACGCAGTATTTT. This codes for CASSPSGAADTQYF.

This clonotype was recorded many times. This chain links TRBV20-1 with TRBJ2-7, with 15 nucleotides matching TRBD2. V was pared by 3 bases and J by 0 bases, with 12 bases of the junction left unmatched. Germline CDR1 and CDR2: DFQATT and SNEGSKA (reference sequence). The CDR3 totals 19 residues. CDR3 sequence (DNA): TGCAGTGCTAGTTCGGGGTGGGGACTAGCGGGGGGCAACTCCTACGAGCAGTACTTC. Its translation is CSASSGWGLAGGNSYEQYF.

CDR3 sequence: CASGDEQFF. The CDR3 bases are TGTGCCAGCGGGGATGAGCAGTTCTTC. The chain employs TRBV7-9 and TRBJ2-1; D is ambiguous. This CDR3 comprises 9 residues. The germline gives CDR1 SEHNR, CDR2 FQNEAQ (reference sequence). V lost 8 bases and J 8 bases, leaving 4 bases between the germline ends.

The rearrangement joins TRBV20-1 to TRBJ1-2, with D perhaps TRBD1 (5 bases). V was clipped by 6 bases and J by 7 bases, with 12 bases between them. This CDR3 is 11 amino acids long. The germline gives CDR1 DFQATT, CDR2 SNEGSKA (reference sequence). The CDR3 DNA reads TGCAGTGCCAATACCGGGGGTGGCTACACCTTC. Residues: CSANTGGGYTF.

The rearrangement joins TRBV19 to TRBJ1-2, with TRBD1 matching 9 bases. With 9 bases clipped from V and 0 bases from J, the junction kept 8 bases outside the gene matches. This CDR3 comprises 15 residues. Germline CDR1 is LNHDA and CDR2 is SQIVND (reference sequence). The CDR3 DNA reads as TGTGCCAGCCGGAGGGGGACAGGGACTAACTATGGCTACACCTTC. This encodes CASRRGTGTNYGYTF.

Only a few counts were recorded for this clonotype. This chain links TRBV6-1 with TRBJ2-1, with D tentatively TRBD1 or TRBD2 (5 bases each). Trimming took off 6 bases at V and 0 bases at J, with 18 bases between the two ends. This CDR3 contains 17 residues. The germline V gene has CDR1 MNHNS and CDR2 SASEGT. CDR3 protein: CASSLGSFGGSYNEQFF. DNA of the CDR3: TGTGCCAGCAGCTTGGGATCTTTTGGGGGCTCCTACAATGAGCAGTTCTTC.

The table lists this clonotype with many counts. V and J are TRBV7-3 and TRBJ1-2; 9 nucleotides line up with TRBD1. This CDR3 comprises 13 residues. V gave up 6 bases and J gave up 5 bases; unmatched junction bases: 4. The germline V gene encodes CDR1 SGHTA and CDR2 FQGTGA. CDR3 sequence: CASSGQGFYGYTF. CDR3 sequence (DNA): TGTGCCAGCAGTGGACAGGGGTTTTATGGCTACACCTTC.

CDR3 bases: TGTGCCAGCAGCCAAACGGAGACCTACAATGAGCAGTTCTTC. This gives the protein CASSQTETYNEQFF. The V call is TRBV12-3 or TRBV12-4, the J call TRBJ2-1; D is unclear. The CDR3 consists of 14 residues. V was trimmed by 6 bases and J by 2 bases, leaving 11 bases between them.

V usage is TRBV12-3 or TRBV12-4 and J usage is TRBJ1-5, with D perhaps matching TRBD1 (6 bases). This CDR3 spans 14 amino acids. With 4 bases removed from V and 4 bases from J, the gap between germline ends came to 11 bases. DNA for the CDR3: TGTGCCAGCAGTTCGACAGGCCCTAATCAGCCCCAGCATTTT. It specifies CASSSTGPNQPQHF.

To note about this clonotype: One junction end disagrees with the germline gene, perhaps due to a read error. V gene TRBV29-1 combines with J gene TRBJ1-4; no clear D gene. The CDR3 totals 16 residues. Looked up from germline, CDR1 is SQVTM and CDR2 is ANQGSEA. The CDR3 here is CSVEGGFEEGREKRFF. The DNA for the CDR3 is TGCAGCGTTGAAGGAGGATTTGAAGAAGGTCGTGAAAAACGGTTTTTT.

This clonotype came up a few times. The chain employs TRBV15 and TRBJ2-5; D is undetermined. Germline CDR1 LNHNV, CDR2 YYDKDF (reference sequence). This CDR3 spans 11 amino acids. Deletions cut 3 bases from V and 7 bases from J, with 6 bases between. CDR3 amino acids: CATSSFRTQYF. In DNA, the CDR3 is TGTGCCACCAGCAGTTTCAGGACCCAGTACTTC.

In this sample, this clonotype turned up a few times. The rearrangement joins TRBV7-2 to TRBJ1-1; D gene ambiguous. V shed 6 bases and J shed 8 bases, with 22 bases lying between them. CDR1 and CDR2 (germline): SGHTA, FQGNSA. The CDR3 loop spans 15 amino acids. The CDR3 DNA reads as TGTGCCAGCAGACCTATGGTGAGTGCGGGTTCCGAAGCTTTCTTT. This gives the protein CASRPMVSAGSEAFF.

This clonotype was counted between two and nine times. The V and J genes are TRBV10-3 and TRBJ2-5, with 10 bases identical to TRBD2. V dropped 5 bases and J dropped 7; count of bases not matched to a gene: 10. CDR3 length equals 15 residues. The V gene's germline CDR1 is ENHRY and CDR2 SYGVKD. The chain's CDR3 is CAISWSSGGTGTQYF. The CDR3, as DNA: TGTGCCATCAGTTGGAGTAGCGGGGGGACCGGGACCCAGTACTTC.

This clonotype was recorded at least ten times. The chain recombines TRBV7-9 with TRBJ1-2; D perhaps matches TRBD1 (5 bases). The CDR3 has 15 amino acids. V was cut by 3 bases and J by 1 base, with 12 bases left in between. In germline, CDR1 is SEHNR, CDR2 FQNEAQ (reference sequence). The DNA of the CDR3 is TGTGCCAGCAGCTTCTCGGACATCTTTAACTATGGCTACACCTTC. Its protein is CASSFSDIFNYGYTF. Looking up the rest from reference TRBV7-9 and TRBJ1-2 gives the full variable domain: DTGVSQNPRHKITKRGQNVTFRCDPISEHNRLYWYRQTLGQGPEFLTYFQNEAQLEKSRLLSDRFSAERPKGSFSTLEIQRTEQGDSAMYLCASSFSDIFNYGYTFGSGTRLTVV.

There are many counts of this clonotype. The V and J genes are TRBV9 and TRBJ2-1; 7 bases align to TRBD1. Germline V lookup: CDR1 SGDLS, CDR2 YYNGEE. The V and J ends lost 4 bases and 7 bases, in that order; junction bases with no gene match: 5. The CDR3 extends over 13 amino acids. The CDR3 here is CASSLTTGNEQFF. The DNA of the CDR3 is TGTGCCAGCAGCCTAACGACAGGGAATGAGCAGTTCTTC.

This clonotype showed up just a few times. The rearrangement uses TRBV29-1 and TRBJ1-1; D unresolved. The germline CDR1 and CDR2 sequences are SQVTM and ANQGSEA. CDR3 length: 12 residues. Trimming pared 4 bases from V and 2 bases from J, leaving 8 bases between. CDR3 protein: CSVAAANTEAFF. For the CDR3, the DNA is TGCAGCGTTGCGGCGGCTAACACTGAAGCTTTCTTT. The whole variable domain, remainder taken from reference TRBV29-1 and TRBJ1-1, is SAVISQKPSRDICQRGTSLTIQCQVDSQVTMMFWYRQQPGQSLTLIATANQGSEATYESGFVIDKFPISRPNLTFSTLTVSNMSPEDSSIYLCSVAAANTEAFFGQGTRLTVV.

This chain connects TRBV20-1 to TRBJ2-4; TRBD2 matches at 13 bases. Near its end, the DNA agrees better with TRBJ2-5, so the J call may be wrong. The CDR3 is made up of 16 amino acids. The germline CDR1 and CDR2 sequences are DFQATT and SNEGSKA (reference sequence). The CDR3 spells CSATPGLAGKEGTQYF. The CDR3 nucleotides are TGCAGTGCTACACCGGGACTAGCGGGGAAGGAAGGGACCCAGTACTTC.

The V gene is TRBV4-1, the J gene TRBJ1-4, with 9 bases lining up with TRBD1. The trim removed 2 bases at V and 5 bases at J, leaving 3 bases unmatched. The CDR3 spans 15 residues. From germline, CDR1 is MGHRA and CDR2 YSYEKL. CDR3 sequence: CASSQQQGANEKLFF. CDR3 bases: TGCGCCAGCAGCCAACAACAGGGGGCGAATGAAAAACTGTTTTTT.

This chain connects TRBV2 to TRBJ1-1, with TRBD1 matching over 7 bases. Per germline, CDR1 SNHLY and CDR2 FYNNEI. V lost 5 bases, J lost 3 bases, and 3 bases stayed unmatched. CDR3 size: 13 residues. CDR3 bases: TGTGCCAGCAGTACAGGGGAGGACACTGAAGCTTTCTTT. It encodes CASSTGEDTEAFF.

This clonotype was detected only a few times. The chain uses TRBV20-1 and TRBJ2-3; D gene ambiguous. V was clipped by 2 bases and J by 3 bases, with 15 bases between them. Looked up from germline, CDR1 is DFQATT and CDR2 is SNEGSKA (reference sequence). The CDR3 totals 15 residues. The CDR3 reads CSARTLSDVTDTQYF. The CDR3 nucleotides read TGCAGTGCTAGAACCCTTTCGGACGTGACAGATACGCAGTATTTT.

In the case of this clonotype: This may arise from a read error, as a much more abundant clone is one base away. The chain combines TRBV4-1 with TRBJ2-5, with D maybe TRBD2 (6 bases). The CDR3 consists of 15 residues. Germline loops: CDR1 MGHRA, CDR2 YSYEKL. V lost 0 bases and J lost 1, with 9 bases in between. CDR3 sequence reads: CASSQDGGFQETQYF. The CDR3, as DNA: TGCGCCAGCAGCCAAGACGGGGGTTTCCAAGAGACCCAGTACTTC.

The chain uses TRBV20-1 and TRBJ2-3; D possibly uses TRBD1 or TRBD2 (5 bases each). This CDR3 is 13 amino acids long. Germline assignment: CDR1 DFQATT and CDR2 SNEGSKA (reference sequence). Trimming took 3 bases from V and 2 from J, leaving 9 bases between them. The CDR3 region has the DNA TGCAGTGCTAGGGGGGTTCCCACAGATACGCAGTATTTT. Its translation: CSARGVPTDTQYF.

CDR3 in DNA: TGCGCCAGCAGCCAAGTGGGATCACAGGGGGCAGCGACAGATACGCAGTATTTT. Protein: CASSQVGSQGAATDTQYF. The chain carries TRBV4-1 and TRBJ2-3; 9 bases line up with TRBD1. Germline V gene lookup returns CDR1 MGHRA and CDR2 YSYEKL. The V gene end was trimmed by 1 base and the J gene end by 3 bases; junction bases not matched to a gene: 11. The CDR3 is made up of 18 amino acids.

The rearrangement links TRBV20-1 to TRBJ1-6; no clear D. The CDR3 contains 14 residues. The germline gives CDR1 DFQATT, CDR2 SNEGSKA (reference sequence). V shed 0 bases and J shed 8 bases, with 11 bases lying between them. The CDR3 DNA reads TGCAGTGCTAGAGATCTAGGGTCAGATTCACCCCTCCACTTT. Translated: CSARDLGSDSPLHF.

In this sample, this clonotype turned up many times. The CDR3 is CASSFVSGDRAEQYF. The CDR3 DNA sequence: TGTGCCAGCAGTTTCGTTAGTGGGGATAGGGCCGAGCAGTACTTC. The V and J genes are TRBV12-3 or TRBV12-4 and TRBJ2-7; D not certain. Trimming took off 3 bases at V and 6 bases at J, with 18 bases between the two ends. The CDR3 covers 15 residues.

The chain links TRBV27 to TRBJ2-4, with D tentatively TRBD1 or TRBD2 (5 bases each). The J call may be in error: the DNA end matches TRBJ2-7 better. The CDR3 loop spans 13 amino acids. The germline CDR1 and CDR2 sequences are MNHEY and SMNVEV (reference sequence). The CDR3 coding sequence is TGTGCCAGCAGTCCGGGACCGCCCTACGAGCAGTACTTC. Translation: CASSPGPPYEQYF.